This TCR beta chain came from a study of T-cell memory formation after mild COVID-19. Libraries for TCRalpha and TCRbeta carried sample barcodes and unique molecular identifiers via 5'RACE. TCRdb independently ran MiXCR on the 5' RACE reads; one entry per CDR3 protein. The sample lists more than 400,000 distinct CDR3 sequences, about 18% occurring once. Germline loops: CDR1 MGHRA, CDR2 YSYEKL. Unmatched junction bases numbered 6, after V lost 3 bases and J lost 0 bases. This CDR3 has 17 residues. This clonotype was obtained from an adult woman who had mild COVID-19 (a few samples of this study predate the infection). Cell type and time point are not known. The sequenced sample was PBMCs or a T cell subset sorted from them (not recorded which). The J gene is TRBJ2-1, the V gene TRBV4-1, with 9 bases identical to TRBD2. CDR3 region: CASSQTLAGHSYNEQFF. The CDR3 DNA reads as TGCGCCAGCAGCCAGACCCTAGCGGGGCACTCCTACAATGAGCAGTTCTTC.